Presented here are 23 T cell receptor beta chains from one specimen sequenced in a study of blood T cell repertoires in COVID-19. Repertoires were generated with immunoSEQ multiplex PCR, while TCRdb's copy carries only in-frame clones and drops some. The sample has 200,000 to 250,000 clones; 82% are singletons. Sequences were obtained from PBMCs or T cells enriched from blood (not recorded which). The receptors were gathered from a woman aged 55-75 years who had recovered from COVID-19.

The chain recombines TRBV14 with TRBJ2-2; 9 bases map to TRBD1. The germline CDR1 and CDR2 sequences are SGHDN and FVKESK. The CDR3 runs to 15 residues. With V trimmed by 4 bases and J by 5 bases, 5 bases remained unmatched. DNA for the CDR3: TGTGCCAGCAGCCCTACAGGGGGCGGAACCGGGGAGCTGTTTTTT. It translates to CASSPTGGGTGELFF.

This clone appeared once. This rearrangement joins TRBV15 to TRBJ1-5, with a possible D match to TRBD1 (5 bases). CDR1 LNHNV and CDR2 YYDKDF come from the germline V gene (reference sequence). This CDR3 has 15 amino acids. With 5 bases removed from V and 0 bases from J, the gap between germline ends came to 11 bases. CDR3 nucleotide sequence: TGTGCCACCAGCCCCGACAGAACTAGCAATCAGCCCCAGCATTTT. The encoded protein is CATSPDRTSNQPQHF.

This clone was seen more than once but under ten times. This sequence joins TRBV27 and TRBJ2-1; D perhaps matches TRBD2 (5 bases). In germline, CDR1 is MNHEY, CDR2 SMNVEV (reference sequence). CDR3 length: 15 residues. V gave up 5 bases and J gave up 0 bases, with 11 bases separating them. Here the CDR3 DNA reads TGTGCCAGCAGTCCCACTAGTAGCTCCTACAATGAGCAGTTCTTC. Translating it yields CASSPTSSSYNEQFF.

The CDR3 region is CASSPAGETQYF. The CDR3 nucleotides are TGTGCCAGCTCACCAGCAGGGGAGACCCAGTACTTC. The chain carries TRBV18 and TRBJ2-5; maybe TRBD1 (5 bases). V shed 2 bases and J shed 5 bases, with 6 bases lying between them. The CDR3 length is 12 residues. Germline V gives CDR1 KGHSH, CDR2 LQKENI.

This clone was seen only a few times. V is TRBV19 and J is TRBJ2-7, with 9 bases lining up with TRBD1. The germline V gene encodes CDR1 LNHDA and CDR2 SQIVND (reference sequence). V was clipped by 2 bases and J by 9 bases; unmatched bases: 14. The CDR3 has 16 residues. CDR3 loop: CASSIFSSGQGSAQYF. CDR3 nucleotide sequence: TGTGCCAGTAGTATATTCTCCTCGGGACAGGGTTCCGCGCAGTACTTC.

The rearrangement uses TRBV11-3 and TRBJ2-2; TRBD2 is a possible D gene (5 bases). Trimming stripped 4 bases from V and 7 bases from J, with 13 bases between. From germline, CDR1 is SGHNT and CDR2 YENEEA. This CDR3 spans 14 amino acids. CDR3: CASSSRRGYGELFF. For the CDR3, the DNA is TGTGCCAGCAGCTCACGTCGGGGTTACGGGGAGCTGTTTTTT.

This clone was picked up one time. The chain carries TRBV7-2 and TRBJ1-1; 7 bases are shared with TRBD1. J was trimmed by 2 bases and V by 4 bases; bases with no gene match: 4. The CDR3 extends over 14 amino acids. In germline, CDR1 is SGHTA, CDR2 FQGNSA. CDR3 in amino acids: CASSSGQINTEAFF. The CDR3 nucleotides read TGTGCCAGCAGCTCGGGACAGATAAACACTGAAGCTTTCTTT.

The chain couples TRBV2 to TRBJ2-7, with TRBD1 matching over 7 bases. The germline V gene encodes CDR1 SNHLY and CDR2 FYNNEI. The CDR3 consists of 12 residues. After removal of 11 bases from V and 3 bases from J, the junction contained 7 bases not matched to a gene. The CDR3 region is CAGSTGNYEQYF. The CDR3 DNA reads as TGTGCCGGATCGACAGGGAACTACGAGCAGTACTTC.

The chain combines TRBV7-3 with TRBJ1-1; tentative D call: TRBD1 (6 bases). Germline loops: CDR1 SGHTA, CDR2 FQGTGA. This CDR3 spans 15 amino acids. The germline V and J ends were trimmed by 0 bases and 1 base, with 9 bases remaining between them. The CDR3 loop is CASSLTGGANTEAFF. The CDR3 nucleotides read TGTGCCAGCAGCTTAACAGGGGGTGCGAACACTGAAGCTTTCTTT.

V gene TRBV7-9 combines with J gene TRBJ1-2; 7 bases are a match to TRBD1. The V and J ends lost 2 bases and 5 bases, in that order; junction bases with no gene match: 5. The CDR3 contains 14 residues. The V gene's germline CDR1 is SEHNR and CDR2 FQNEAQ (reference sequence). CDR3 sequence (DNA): TGTGCCAGCAGCTTAATGGGGACAGAATATGGCTACACCTTC. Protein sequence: CASSLMGTEYGYTF.

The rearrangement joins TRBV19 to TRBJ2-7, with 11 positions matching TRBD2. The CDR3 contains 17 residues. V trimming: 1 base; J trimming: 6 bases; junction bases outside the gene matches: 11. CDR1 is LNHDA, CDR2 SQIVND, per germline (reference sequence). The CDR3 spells CASSIAPGSGRAREQYF. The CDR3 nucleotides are TGTGCCAGTAGTATAGCCCCGGGTAGCGGGAGGGCCCGCGAGCAGTACTTC.

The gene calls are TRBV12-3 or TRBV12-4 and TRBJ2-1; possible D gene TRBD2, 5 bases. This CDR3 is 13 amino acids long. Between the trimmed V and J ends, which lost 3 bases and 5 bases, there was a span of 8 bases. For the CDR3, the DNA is TGTGCCAGCAGTTTGAGGGCCAACAATGAGCAGTTCTTC. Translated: CASSLRANNEQFF.

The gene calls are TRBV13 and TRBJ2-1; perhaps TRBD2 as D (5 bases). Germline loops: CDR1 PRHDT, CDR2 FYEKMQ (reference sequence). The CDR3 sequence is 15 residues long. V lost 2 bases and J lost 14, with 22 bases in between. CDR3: CASSLPDMESRRKFF. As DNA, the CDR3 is TGTGCCAGCAGCTTACCTGATATGGAAAGCCGGAGGAAGTTCTTC.

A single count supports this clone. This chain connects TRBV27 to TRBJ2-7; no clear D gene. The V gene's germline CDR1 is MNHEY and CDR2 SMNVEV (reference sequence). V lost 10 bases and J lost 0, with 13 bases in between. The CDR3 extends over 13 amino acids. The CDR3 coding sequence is TGTGCCACGCGCCGTCCGAGCTCCTACGAGCAGTACTTC. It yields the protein CATRRPSSYEQYF.

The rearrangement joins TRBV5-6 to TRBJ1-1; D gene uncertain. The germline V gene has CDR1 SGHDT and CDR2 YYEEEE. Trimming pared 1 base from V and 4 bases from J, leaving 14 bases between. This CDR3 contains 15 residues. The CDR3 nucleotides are TGTGCCAGCAGCTTGCTCCCCGGTGGCGGCACTGAAGCTTTCTTT. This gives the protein CASSLLPGGGTEAFF.

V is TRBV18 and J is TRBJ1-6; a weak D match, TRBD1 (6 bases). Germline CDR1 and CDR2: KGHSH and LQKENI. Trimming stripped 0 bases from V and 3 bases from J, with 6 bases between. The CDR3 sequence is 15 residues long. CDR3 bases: TGTGCCAGCTCACCACCGGACAGCTATAATTCACCCCTCCACTTT. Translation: CASSPPDSYNSPLHF. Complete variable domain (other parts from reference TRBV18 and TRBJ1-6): NAGVMQNPRHLVRRRGQEARLRCSPMKGHSHVYWYRQLPEEGLKFMVYLQKENIIDESGMPKERFSAEFPKEGPSILRIQQVVRGDSAAYFCASSPPDSYNSPLHFGNGTRLTVT.

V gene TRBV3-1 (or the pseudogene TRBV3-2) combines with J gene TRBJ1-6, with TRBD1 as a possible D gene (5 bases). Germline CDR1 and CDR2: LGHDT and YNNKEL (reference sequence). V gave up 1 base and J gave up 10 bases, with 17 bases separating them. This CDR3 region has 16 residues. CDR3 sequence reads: CASSQALAGSHSPLHF. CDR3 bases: TGTGCCAGCAGCCAAGCCCTGGCAGGGTCCCACTCACCCCTCCACTTT.

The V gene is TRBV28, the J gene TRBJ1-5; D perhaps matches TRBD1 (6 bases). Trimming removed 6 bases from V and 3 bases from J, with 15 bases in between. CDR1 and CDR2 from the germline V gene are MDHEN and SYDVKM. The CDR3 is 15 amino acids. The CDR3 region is CASSLGHLNNQPQHF. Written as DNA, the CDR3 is TGTGCCAGCAGCTTGGGACACCTAAACAATCAGCCCCAGCATTTT.

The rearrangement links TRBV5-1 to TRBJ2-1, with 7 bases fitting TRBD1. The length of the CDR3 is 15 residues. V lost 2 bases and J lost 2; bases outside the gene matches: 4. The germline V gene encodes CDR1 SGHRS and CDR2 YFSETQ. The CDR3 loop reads CASSFGQGAYNEQFF. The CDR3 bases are TGCGCCAGCAGCTTTGGGCAGGGGGCCTACAATGAGCAGTTCTTC.

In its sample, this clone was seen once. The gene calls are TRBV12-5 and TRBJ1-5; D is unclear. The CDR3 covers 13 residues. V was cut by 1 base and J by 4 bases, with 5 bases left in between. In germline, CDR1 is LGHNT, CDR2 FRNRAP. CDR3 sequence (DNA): TGTGCTAGTGGTTTGGAGAGAAATCAGCCCCAGCATTTT. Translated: CASGLERNQPQHF.

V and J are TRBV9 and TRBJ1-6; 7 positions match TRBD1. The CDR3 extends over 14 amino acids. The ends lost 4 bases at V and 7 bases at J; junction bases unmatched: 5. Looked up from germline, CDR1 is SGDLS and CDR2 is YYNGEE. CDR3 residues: CASSFGTDNSPLHF. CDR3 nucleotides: TGTGCCAGCAGCTTCGGGACAGACAATTCACCCCTCCACTTT.

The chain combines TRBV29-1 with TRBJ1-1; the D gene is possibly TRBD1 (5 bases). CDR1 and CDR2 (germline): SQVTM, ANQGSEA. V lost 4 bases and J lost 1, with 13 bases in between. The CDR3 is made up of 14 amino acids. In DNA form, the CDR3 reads TGCAGCGTTGTGGGACTAGGCTCGAACACTGAAGCTTTCTTT. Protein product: CSVVGLGSNTEAFF.

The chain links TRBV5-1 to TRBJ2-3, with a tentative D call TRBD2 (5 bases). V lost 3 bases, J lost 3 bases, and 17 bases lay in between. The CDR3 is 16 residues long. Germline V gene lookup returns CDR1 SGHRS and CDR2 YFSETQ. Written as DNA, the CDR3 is TGCGCCAGCAGCTCGATAGATACTAGACGAACAGATACGCAGTATTTT. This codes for CASSSIDTRRTDTQYF.